This TCR beta chain was retrieved from a study of cytomegalovirus exposure and HLA in healthy donors. The wider study: The same platform was used for the 100 to 150 validation repertoires and the roughly 670 first-cohort repertoires, a later analysis reported.

The V end was cut by 2 bases, the J end by 2 bases, with 19 bases between. There are 17 residues in the CDR3. Germline CDR1 is LGHNA and CDR2 is YNFKEQ. A note on this clone: Antigen: not known.

The study, taken as a whole, reports: Subsequent analysis showed first-cohort TCR clusters tending to co-occur in 120 validation repertoires. Listed as cytomegalovirus-associated were 150 or so TCR beta chains. Cytomegalovirus status was reportedly diagnosed by the classifier with high sensitivity and specificity.

Sequencing used immunoSEQ multiplex PCR; TCRdb keeps in-frame clones, though not all of them. The table has tens of thousands of clones, roughly 90% seen once. The TCR comes from a young woman in good health and CMV-seropositive. Sequenced material: PBMCs. V and J are TRBV4-2 and TRBJ2-7; D is perhaps TRBD1 (5 bases). CDR3 residues: CASSQTFRTRPAYEQYF. The CDR3 nucleotides are TGTGCCAGCAGCCAAACCTTCCGGACACGTCCGGCCTACGAGCAGTACTTC.